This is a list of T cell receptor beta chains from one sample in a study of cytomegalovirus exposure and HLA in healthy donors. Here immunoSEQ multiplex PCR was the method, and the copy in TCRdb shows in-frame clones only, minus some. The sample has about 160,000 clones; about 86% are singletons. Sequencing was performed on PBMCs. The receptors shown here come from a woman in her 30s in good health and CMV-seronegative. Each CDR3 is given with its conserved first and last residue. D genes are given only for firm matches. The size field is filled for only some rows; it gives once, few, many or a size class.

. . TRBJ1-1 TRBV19 CASTREGGTEAFF TGTGCCAGTACGAGGGAGGGGGGAACTGAAGCTTTCTTT
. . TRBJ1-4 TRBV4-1 CASSQTTGPNEKLFF TGCGCCAGCAGCCAAACGACAGGCCCTAATGAAAAACTGTTTTTT
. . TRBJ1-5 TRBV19 CASREGHRRNQPQHF TGTGCCAGTAGGGAGGGACACCGGCGAAATCAGCCCCAGCATTTT
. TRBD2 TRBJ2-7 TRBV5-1 CASSLTGTSGNEQYF TGCGCCAGCAGCTTGACCGGGACTAGCGGCAACGAGCAGTACTTC
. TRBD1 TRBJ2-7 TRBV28 CASTTLPGQGHYEQYF TGTGCCAGCACTACTTTACCGGGACAGGGGCATTACGAGCAGTACTTC
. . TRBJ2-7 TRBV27 CASNGGSSYEQYF TGTGCCAGCAATGGGGGCAGCTCCTACGAGCAGTACTTC
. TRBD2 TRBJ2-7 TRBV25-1 CASSAAGVLYEQYF TGTGCCAGCAGCGCGGCGGGAGTCCTCTACGAGCAGTACTTC
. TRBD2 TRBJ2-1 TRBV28 CASSLAGTEYNEQFF TGTGCCAGCAGTCTAGCGGGAACGGAGTACAATGAGCAGTTCTTC
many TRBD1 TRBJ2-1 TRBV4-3 CASSPRDRNLAEQFF TGCGCCAGCAGCCCCCGGGACAGGAACCTAGCTGAGCAGTTCTTC
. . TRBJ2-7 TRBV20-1 CSATPYEQYF TGCAGTGCTACTCCCTACGAGCAGTACTTC
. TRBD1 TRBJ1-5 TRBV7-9 CASSLWTGVNQPQHF TGTGCCAGCAGCCTATGGACAGGGGTTAATCAGCCCCAGCATTTT
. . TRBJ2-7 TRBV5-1 CASSFSDAEQYF TGCGCCAGCAGCTTTTCCGACGCCGAGCAGTACTTC
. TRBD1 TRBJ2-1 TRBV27 CASSPTGSGVNEQFF TGTGCCAGCAGCCCGACAGGGTCTGGAGTCAATGAGCAGTTCTTC
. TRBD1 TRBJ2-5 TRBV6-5 CASSFLPGTAQETQYF TGTGCCAGCAGTTTCCTACCCGGGACAGCTCAAGAGACCCAGTACTTC
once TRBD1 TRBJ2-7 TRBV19 CASSIRQGGNEQYF TGTGCCAGTAGTATCAGACAGGGGGGCAACGAGCAGTACTTC
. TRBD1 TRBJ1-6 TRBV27 CASSSQRRQGSPLHF TGTGCCAGCAGTTCACAACGCCGACAGGGTTCACCCCTCCACTTT
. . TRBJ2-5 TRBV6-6 CASSYRPGVETQYF TGTGCCAGCAGTTACAGGCCAGGGGTAGAGACCCAGTACTTC
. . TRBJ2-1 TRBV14 CASSQGTSGQFF TGTGCCAGCAGCCAAGGAACGTCGGGGCAGTTCTTC
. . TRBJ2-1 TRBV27 CASRGNPRGNEQFF TGTGCCAGCAGGGGGAATCCACGGGGCAATGAGCAGTTCTTC
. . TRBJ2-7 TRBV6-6 CASSTPGNEQYF TGTGCCAGCAGTACACCAGGCAACGAGCAGTACTTC
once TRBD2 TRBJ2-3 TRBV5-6 CASSPLSGGADTQYF TGTGCCAGCAGCCCCCTTAGCGGGGGGGCAGATACGCAGTATTTT
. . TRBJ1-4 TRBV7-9 CASSLAGNEKLFF TGTGCCAGCAGCTTAGCAGGGAATGAAAAACTGTTTTTT
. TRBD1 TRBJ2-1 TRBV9 CASSVGGRGTYNEQFF TGTGCCAGCAGCGTAGGGGGCAGGGGGACCTACAATGAGCAGTTCTTC
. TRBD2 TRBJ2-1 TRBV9 CASSAGLAGPSGEQFF TGTGCCAGCAGCGCCGGACTAGCGGGACCATCGGGTGAGCAGTTCTTC
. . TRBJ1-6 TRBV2 CASNQRGSYNSPLHF TGTGCCAGCAACCAACGGGGCTCCTATAATTCACCCCTCCACTTT
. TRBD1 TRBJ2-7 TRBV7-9 CASSPPGDSREQYF TGTGCCAGCAGCCCCCCCGGGGACAGTCGCGAGCAGTACTTC
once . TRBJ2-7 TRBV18 CASSLPAVSYEQYF TGTGCCAGCTCTCTCCCCGCAGTAAGCTACGAGCAGTACTTC
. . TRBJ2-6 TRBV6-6 CASTNYLAGANVLTF TGTGCCAGCACTAATTACCTAGCAGGGGCCAACGTCCTGACTTTC
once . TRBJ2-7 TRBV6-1 CASSRTDFFYEQYF TGTGCCAGCAGTCGGACTGACTTCTTCTACGAGCAGTACTTC
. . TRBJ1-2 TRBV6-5 CASTLGQPTVYGYTF TGTGCCAGCACTCTAGGACAGCCGACCGTCTATGGCTACACCTTC
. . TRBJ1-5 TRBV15 CATSRGGRNPWGPQHF TGTGCCACCAGCAGAGGGGGCAGGAACCCTTGGGGGCCCCAGCATTTT
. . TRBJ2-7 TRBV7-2 CASSLRGYSSYEQYF TGTGCCAGCAGCCTCAGGGGCTACAGCTCCTACGAGCAGTACTTC
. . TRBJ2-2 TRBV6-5 CASNPTRSNTGELFF TGTGCCAGCAATCCGACAAGATCGAACACCGGGGAGCTGTTTTTT
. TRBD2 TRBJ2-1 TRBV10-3 CAISEPILAGGYNEQFF TGTGCCATCAGTGAGCCCATACTAGCGGGGGGTTACAATGAGCAGTTCTTC
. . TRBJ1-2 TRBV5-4 CASSSRMWTRDRPFYGYTF TGTGCCAGCAGCTCCAGAATGTGGACGCGTGACAGACCCTTCTATGGCTACACCTTC
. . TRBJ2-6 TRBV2 CASSGRVTGANVLTF TGTGCCAGCAGTGGTAGAGTAACTGGGGCCAACGTCCTGACTTTC
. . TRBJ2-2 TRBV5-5 CASSPSPNTGELFF TGTGCCAGCAGCCCATCTCCGAACACCGGGGAGCTGTTTTTT
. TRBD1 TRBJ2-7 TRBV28 CASRTSATGNNEQYF TGTGCCAGCAGGACTTCAGCGACAGGGAATAACGAGCAGTACTTC
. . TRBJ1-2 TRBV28 CASSLLELYGYTF TGTGCCAGCAGTTTATTGGAACTCTATGGCTACACCTTC
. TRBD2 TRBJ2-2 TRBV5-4 CASSLVVAGANTGELFF TGTGCCAGCAGCTTGGTGGTAGCGGGGGCGAACACCGGGGAGCTGTTTTTT
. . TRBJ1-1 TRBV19 CASSIVAKREAFF TGTGCCAGTAGTATAGTAGCGAAGCGTGAAGCTTTCTTT
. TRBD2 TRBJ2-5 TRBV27 CASSLVAGAPCDF TGTGCCAGCAGTTTGGTAGCGGGCGCACCTTGTGACTTC
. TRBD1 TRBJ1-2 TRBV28 CASSGDRGRSYGYTF TGTGCCAGCAGTGGGGACAGGGGGCGCTCCTATGGCTACACCTTC
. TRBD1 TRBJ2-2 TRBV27 CASSFWKYPGGPNTGELFF TGTGCCAGCAGTTTTTGGAAGTACCCAGGGGGACCCAACACCGGGGAGCTGTTTTTT
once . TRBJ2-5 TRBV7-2 CASSLVETQYF TGTGCCAGCAGCTTAGTGGAGACCCAGTACTTC
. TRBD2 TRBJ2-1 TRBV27 CASSFETSLYNEQFF TGTGCCAGCAGTTTTGAGACTAGCCTCTACAATGAGCAGTTCTTC
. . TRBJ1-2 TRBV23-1 CASSQRQETLYGYTF TGCGCCAGCAGTCAGCGACAGGAGACCCTCTATGGCTACACCTTC
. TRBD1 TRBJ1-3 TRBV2 CATNEGQSSGNTIYF TGTGCCACCAATGAGGGACAGAGCTCTGGAAACACCATATATTTT